This entry is about one T cell receptor beta chain. This specimen comes from a study of blood T cell repertoires in COVID-19. Original data processing: Estimates of nucleated cell counts were drawn from the amplification of reference gene primers. Here immunoSEQ multiplex PCR was the method, and the copy in TCRdb shows in-frame clones only, minus some. V and J calls and clone size come straight from that table; D and trimming were deduced from the DNA. The top ten clones hold roughly 1.1% of a sample with some 390,000 clones, approximately 90% of them seen once. Material: PBMCs or T cells enriched from blood (not recorded which). The TCR sequence derives from a man aged 30-40 years who had recovered from COVID-19.

The CDR3 bases are TGTGCCAGCAGCTTAGGCGGACTAGCGGGTTATTCGGAGCTGTTTTTT. Translated: CASSLGGLAGYSELFF. The J gene is TRBJ2-2, the V gene TRBV7-6; 11 bases align to TRBD2. The CDR3 is 16 residues long. Germline V lookup: CDR1 SGHVS, CDR2 FNYEAQ. V shed 1 base and J 10 bases; nucleotides not matched to a gene: 8.